This TCR beta chain was identified in a study of CD8 T cells in ankylosing spondylitis. This clonotype was seen many times. TCRdb used MiXCR to reprocess the 5' RACE reads, holding one entry per CDR3 protein. The sample includes some 150,000 distinct CDR3 sequences, about an eighth seen only once; the top ten take about 4%. Trimming removed 7 bases at V and 6 bases at J, with 10 bases between. CDR1 and CDR2 from the germline V gene are SNHLY and FYNNEI. The CDR3 covers 11 residues. This receptor was identified in a female donor with ankylosing spondylitis or in good health (not recorded which). The rearrangement uses TRBV2 and TRBJ2-7; a weak D match, TRBD2 (5 bases). Material: blood, either unsorted or a sorted T cell fraction (not recorded which). The DNA for the CDR3 is TGTGCCAGCATGGGTGGAGGCGAGCAGTACTTC. Protein sequence: CASMGGGEQYF.